These 28 T cell receptor beta chains came from one sample sequenced in a study of blood T cell repertoires in COVID-19. This table comes from immunoSEQ multiplex PCR, and its TCRdb copy is limited to in-frame clones, with some not included. This sample has roughly 80,000 clones; about 86% occur once, and the top ten carry approximately 19%. The sample was peripheral blood. The source of these receptors is an elderly man in a cohort sampled during active COVID-19.

V usage is TRBV3-1 (or the pseudogene TRBV3-2) and J usage is TRBJ2-3; D might be TRBD1 (6 bases). The CDR3 consists of 13 residues. Germline CDR1 is LGHDT and CDR2 is YNNKEL (reference sequence). Trimming left V 2 bases short and J 3 bases short, with 6 bases between. The CDR3 loop reads CASSQQGTDTQYF. CDR3 DNA: TGTGCCAGCAGCCAACAGGGGACAGATACGCAGTATTTT.

The CDR3 reads CASSVQTQNTEAFF. CDR3 bases: TGTGCCAGCAGCGTACAGACACAGAACACTGAAGCTTTCTTT. The V gene is TRBV9, the J gene TRBJ1-1; D is ambiguous. The CDR3 is 14 amino acids. With 1 base removed from V and 1 base from J, the gap between germline ends came to 8 bases. Germline CDR1 and CDR2: SGDLS and YYNGEE.

This clone was detected once. CDR3 nucleotide sequence: TGTGCCAGCGCCCCAGCGGGGGGGCGTGGAACAGATACGCAGTATTTT. This encodes CASAPAGGRGTDTQYF. The chain links TRBV7-3 to TRBJ2-3; 10 nucleotides align to TRBD2. The CDR3 is made up of 16 amino acids. The germline gives CDR1 SGHTA, CDR2 FQGTGA. After removal of 8 bases from V and 3 bases from J, the junction contained 11 bases not matched to a gene.

The V call is TRBV14, the J call TRBJ2-3, with no clear D. Germline CDR1 and CDR2: SGHDN and FVKESK. The CDR3 sequence is 14 residues long. Trimming took 0 bases from V and 5 from J, leaving 9 bases between them. CDR3 bases: TGTGCCAGCAGCCAAGAGGGCCAAAGAGATACGCAGTATTTT. Its protein is CASSQEGQRDTQYF.

The chain links TRBV27 to TRBJ2-5; D gene ambiguous. The CDR3 runs 12 residues. CDR1 is MNHEY and CDR2 is SMNVEV in the germline V gene (reference sequence). Trimming took 6 bases from V and 5 from J, leaving 10 bases between them. CDR3 in amino acids: CASSPGGETQYF. The CDR3 DNA follows: TGTGCCAGCAGCCCGGGTGGGGAGACCCAGTACTTC.

The chain joins TRBV4-3 to TRBJ1-1; 7 bases match TRBD1. Germline-derived CDR1 and CDR2 are LGHNA and YSLEER. V lost 0 bases, J lost 3 bases, and 7 bases stayed unmatched. There are 16 residues in the CDR3. The CDR3 loop is CASSQDRTGAYTEAFF. The CDR3 bases are TGCGCCAGCAGCCAAGATCGCACAGGGGCGTACACTGAAGCTTTCTTT.

The chain employs TRBV5-1 and TRBJ2-1; TRBD2 agrees at 10 bases. J gave up 4 bases and V 5 bases, and 12 bases lay outside the gene matches. Germline CDR1 reads SGHRS; CDR2 reads YFSETQ. The CDR3 extends over 17 amino acids. As DNA, the CDR3 is TGCGCCAGCAGGGTAGATATCCCGACTAGCGGGTACAATGAGCAGTTCTTC. This codes for CASRVDIPTSGYNEQFF.

This clone has just one count. DNA of the CDR3: TGTGCCAGCAGCCCCACGGGAGGCCAGTACTACGAGCAGTACTTC. It codes for CASSPTGGQYYEQYF. The gene calls are TRBV7-9 and TRBJ2-7; 7 bases map to TRBD2. V dropped 5 bases and J dropped 3; count of bases not matched to a gene: 10. This CDR3 spans 15 amino acids. Germline loops: CDR1 SEHNR, CDR2 FQNEAQ (reference sequence).

The rearrangement links TRBV7-2 to TRBJ2-4, with a possible D match to TRBD2 (6 bases). Trimming removed 0 bases from V and 4 bases from J, with 10 bases in between. This CDR3 has 15 residues. Germline CDR1 reads SGHTA; CDR2 reads FQGNSA. This CDR3 reads CASSLAGGSKNIQYF. CDR3 DNA: TGTGCCAGCAGCTTAGCGGGGGGTTCAAAAAACATTCAGTACTTC.

The chain combines TRBV15 with TRBJ2-2; 11 bases match TRBD2. Germline V gene sequence: CDR1 LNHNV, CDR2 YYDKDF (reference sequence). Trimming at V came to 2 bases and at J to 4 bases, leaving 3 bases not matched to a gene. The CDR3 length is 16 residues. The CDR3: CATSRIAGGSTGELFF. In nucleotides, the CDR3 is TGTGCCACCAGCAGAATAGCGGGGGGGAGCACCGGGGAGCTGTTTTTT. The full variable domain, in which reference TRBV15 and TRBJ2-2 provide the parts outside the CDR3, is DAMVIQNPRYQVTQFGKPVTLSCSQTLNHNVMYWYQQKSSQAPKLLFHYYDKDFNNEADTPDNFQSRRPNTSFCFLDIRSPGLGDTAMYLCATSRIAGGSTGELFFGEGSRLTVL.

The rearrangement links TRBV6-5 to TRBJ1-6; 7 nucleotides align to TRBD1. The CDR3 is made up of 16 amino acids. Germline values: CDR1 MNHEY, CDR2 SVGAGI. J lost 8 bases, V lost 2 bases, and 9 bases had no gene match. The CDR3 nucleotides are TGTGCCAGCAGTTACGGTCTCCAGGGGGTTGATTCACCCCTCCACTTT. As protein: CASSYGLQGVDSPLHF.

This clone was counted a single time. The chain joins TRBV14 to TRBJ1-6, with D possibly matching TRBD1 (6 bases). The CDR3 loop spans 17 amino acids. V lost 4 bases to trimming and J lost 6 bases, with 19 bases between them. Germline V CDR1 and CDR2: SGHDN, FVKESK. For the CDR3, the DNA is TGTGCCAGCAGCCCCAGGGGTACTGGATTCGGTAATTCACCCCTCCACTTT. Translation gives CASSPRGTGFGNSPLHF.

CDR3 protein: CASRNPRGRGDQPQHF. The DNA for the CDR3 is TGTGCCAGCAGAAACCCAAGGGGGCGGGGGGATCAGCCCCAGCATTTT. This chain joins TRBV7-6 and TRBJ1-5; TRBD1 aligns across 7 bases. J was trimmed by 5 bases and V by 6 bases; bases with no gene match: 13. The CDR3 extends over 16 amino acids. The germline V gene has CDR1 SGHVS and CDR2 FNYEAQ.

CDR3 in DNA: TGTGCCAGCGGGCCTAGCGGGTCAGATACGCAGTATTTT. This gives the protein CASGPSGSDTQYF. The V and J genes are TRBV6-5 and TRBJ2-3; 8 bases match TRBD2. V shed 8 bases, J shed 4 bases, and the junction held 5 bases outside the gene matches. This CDR3 comprises 13 residues. Germline V CDR1 and CDR2: MNHEY, SVGAGI.

The chain joins TRBV5-1 to TRBJ1-2; no firm D call. Germline CDR1 reads SGHRS; CDR2 reads YFSETQ. CDR3 size: 14 residues. V shed 4 bases and J shed 3 bases, with 13 bases lying between them. CDR3 region: CASSPVNSDYGYTF. CDR3 nucleotides: TGCGCCAGCAGCCCGGTAAATTCGGACTATGGCTACACCTTC.

The chain links TRBV15 to TRBJ1-2; TRBD1 matches 7 bases. V was pared by 5 bases and J by 3 bases, with 3 bases of the junction left unmatched. Per the germline V gene, CDR1 is LNHNV and CDR2 is YYDKDF (reference sequence). The CDR3 is 13 amino acids. The CDR3 loop is CATSDREDYGYTF. In DNA form, the CDR3 reads TGTGCCACCAGCGACAGGGAGGACTATGGCTACACCTTC. Looking up the rest from reference TRBV15 and TRBJ1-2 gives the full variable domain: DAMVIQNPRYQVTQFGKPVTLSCSQTLNHNVMYWYQQKSSQAPKLLFHYYDKDFNNEADTPDNFQSRRPNTSFCFLDIRSPGLGDTAMYLCATSDREDYGYTFGSGTRLTVV.

There are a few counts of this clone. The chain is built from TRBV24-1 and TRBJ1-5, with 7 bases fitting TRBD1. Germline CDR1 reads KGHDR; CDR2 reads SFDVKD. V was pared by 4 bases and J by 3 bases, with 2 bases of the junction left unmatched. The CDR3 is 14 amino acids. CDR3 protein: CATSEGTANQPQHF. Here the CDR3 DNA reads TGTGCCACCAGTGAGGGGACAGCCAATCAGCCCCAGCATTTT.

The V gene is TRBV19, the J gene TRBJ1-2; D is unresolved. Germline assignment: CDR1 LNHDA and CDR2 SQIVND (reference sequence). This CDR3 spans 11 amino acids. Deletions cut 7 bases from V and 1 base from J, with 4 bases between. The CDR3 nucleotides are TGTGCCAGTACAGATAACTATGGCTACACCTTC. Translated, it gives CASTDNYGYTF.

The rearrangement joins TRBV10-3 to TRBJ1-3, with a tentative D call TRBD1 (6 bases). The CDR3 sequence is 15 residues long. CDR1 and CDR2 from the germline V gene are ENHRY and SYGVKD. V lost 1 base, J lost 1 base, and 8 bases lay in between. The CDR3 region is CAISEFGQSGNTIYF. As DNA, the CDR3 is TGTGCCATCAGTGAGTTTGGACAGTCTGGAAACACCATATATTTT.

The chain joins TRBV5-6 to TRBJ1-1; 9 bases line up with TRBD1. Germline-derived CDR1 and CDR2 are SGHDT and YYEEEE. The CDR3 covers 15 residues. V lost 4 bases, J lost 0 bases, and 4 bases stayed unmatched. CDR3 loop: CASSPGTGMNTEAFF. DNA of the CDR3: TGTGCCAGCAGCCCGGGGACAGGGATGAACACTGAAGCTTTCTTT.

This chain links TRBV10-3 with TRBJ1-2; TRBD1 matches at 7 bases. CDR3 length: 16 residues. Germline V gene data show CDR1 as ENHRY and CDR2 as SYGVKD. V lost 0 bases and J lost 1; bases outside the gene matches: 5. The CDR3 DNA reads as TGTGCCATCAGTGAGTCGACAGGGACTCTTAACTATGGCTACACCTTC. It yields the protein CAISESTGTLNYGYTF.

A few counts support this clone. The chain has TRBV7-9 and TRBJ1-1; no definite D call. CDR3 length: 14 residues. The V end lost 5 bases, the J end lost 4 bases, and 14 bases lay between the germline ends. From germline, CDR1 is SEHNR and CDR2 FQNEAQ (reference sequence). Here the CDR3 reads CASSVSAGFTEAFF. Written as DNA, the CDR3 is TGTGCCAGCAGCGTATCAGCAGGCTTCACTGAAGCTTTCTTT.

The rearrangement links TRBV7-9 to TRBJ1-1, with TRBD1 as a possible D gene (6 bases). The CDR3 has 15 residues. V was clipped by 3 bases and J by 0 bases, with 11 bases between them. CDR1 and CDR2 (germline): SEHNR, FQNEAQ (reference sequence). CDR3 sequence: CASSFTGILNTEAFF. CDR3 bases: TGTGCCAGCAGCTTTACAGGGATTTTGAACACTGAAGCTTTCTTT.

This sequence joins TRBV19 and TRBJ2-2; D possibly corresponds to TRBD1 (5 bases). The germline CDR1 and CDR2 sequences are LNHDA and SQIVND (reference sequence). Trimming cost V 1 base and J 6 bases, with 9 bases left between them. The CDR3 contains 14 residues. The CDR3 nucleotides read TGTGCCAGTAGTATAGCAGGGTGGGCCGGGGAGCTGTTTTTT. Encoded protein: CASSIAGWAGELFF.

The chain is built from TRBV12-3 or TRBV12-4 and TRBJ2-1; 7 nucleotides align to TRBD2. V trimming: 3 bases; J trimming: 7 bases; junction bases outside the gene matches: 3. This CDR3 spans 13 amino acids. CDR3 bases: TGTGCCAGCAGTTTCCTGCGGGAGAATGAGCAGTTCTTC. Protein: CASSFLRENEQFF.

The chain couples TRBV7-2 to TRBJ1-4, with D hard to call. V dropped 0 bases and J dropped 6 bases, with 11 bases sitting between them. The CDR3 consists of 15 residues. CDR1 is SGHTA, CDR2 FQGNSA, per germline. In DNA, the CDR3 is TGTGCCAGCAGCTTAGCTGCGTGGGGAGATGAAAAACTGTTTTTT. Protein product: CASSLAAWGDEKLFF.

J is TRBJ2-5 and V is TRBV3-1 (or the pseudogene TRBV3-2), with D hard to call. Trimming left V 0 bases short and J 6 bases short, with 5 bases between. Germline-derived CDR1 and CDR2 are LGHDT and YNNKEL (reference sequence). The CDR3 totals 12 residues. The CDR3 sequence: CASSQERKTQYF. As DNA, the CDR3 is TGTGCCAGCAGCCAAGAGAGGAAGACCCAGTACTTC.

The chain links TRBV19 to TRBJ1-5, with D perhaps TRBD1 (5 bases). From germline, CDR1 is LNHDA and CDR2 SQIVND (reference sequence). The CDR3 is 14 residues long. The germline V and J ends were trimmed by 2 bases and 7 bases, with 12 bases remaining between them. The CDR3: CASSIRGNGQPQHF. Written as DNA, the CDR3 is TGTGCCAGTAGTATAAGGGGCAACGGGCAGCCCCAGCATTTT.